This passage covers 5 T cell receptor beta chains from one sample sequenced in a study of radiation and T cells in renal cell carcinoma. The time point denotes: baseline pretreatment blood. Treatment defined: 15 Gy SBRT to primary tumor, nephrectomy 4 weeks later. Using immunoSEQ multiplex PCR, the repertoire was profiled, and TCRdb retains in-frame clones only, with some absent. The sample has about 88,000 clones, 75% to 90% seen once; the top ten hold approximately 8.4%. The sequences come from blood, collected from a patient whose treatment included radiotherapy and nephrectomy. The source is a man aged 50 to 60 with renal cell carcinoma.

This clone came up once. The CDR3 here is CASSLDIGANVLTF. CDR3 nucleotides: TGTGCCAGCAGCCTGGACATTGGGGCCAACGTCCTGACTTTC. The rearrangement links TRBV7-9 to TRBJ2-6, with TRBD1 as a possible D gene (5 bases). The V gene lost 5 bases and the J gene lost 3 bases, with 8 bases spanning the gap. Germline V gene sequence: CDR1 SEHNR, CDR2 FQNEAQ (reference sequence). The CDR3 loop spans 14 amino acids.

The chain recombines TRBV6-5 with TRBJ1-1; the D is unclear. Deletions cut 0 bases from V and 5 bases from J, with 13 bases between. Germline V gene data show CDR1 as MNHEY and CDR2 as SVGAGI. The CDR3 contains 15 residues. The CDR3 coding sequence is TGTGCCAGCAGTTACTCGGTAGTGTCACGGACTGAAGCTTTCTTT. It is translated as CASSYSVVSRTEAFF.

In its sample, this clone was seen once. V and J are TRBV5-1 and TRBJ1-1; D remains unclear. Per the germline V gene, CDR1 is SGHRS and CDR2 is YFSETQ. The V end was cut by 2 bases, the J end by 2 bases, with 13 bases between. CDR3 length equals 15 residues. CDR3 nucleotides: TGCGCCAGCAGCTTAATTCCGGGCGTAAACACTGAAGCTTTCTTT. This sequence encodes CASSLIPGVNTEAFF.

The chain carries TRBV28 and TRBJ1-5; D is ambiguous. The germline gives CDR1 MDHEN, CDR2 SYDVKM. V lost 5 bases and J lost 8, with 13 bases in between. The CDR3 spans 13 residues. The CDR3 bases are TGTGCCAGCAGTCCACCGTGGGAGAAGCCCCAGCATTTT. Its protein product is CASSPPWEKPQHF.

V and J are TRBV7-9 and TRBJ1-5; the D is unclear. CDR1 and CDR2 (germline): SEHNR, FQNEAQ (reference sequence). V lost 4 bases to trimming and J lost 0 bases, with 13 bases between them. The CDR3 is 16 amino acids. CDR3 loop: CASSSLTGSSNQPQHF. In DNA, the CDR3 is TGTGCCAGCAGCTCCCTAACGGGGAGTAGCAATCAGCCCCAGCATTTT.